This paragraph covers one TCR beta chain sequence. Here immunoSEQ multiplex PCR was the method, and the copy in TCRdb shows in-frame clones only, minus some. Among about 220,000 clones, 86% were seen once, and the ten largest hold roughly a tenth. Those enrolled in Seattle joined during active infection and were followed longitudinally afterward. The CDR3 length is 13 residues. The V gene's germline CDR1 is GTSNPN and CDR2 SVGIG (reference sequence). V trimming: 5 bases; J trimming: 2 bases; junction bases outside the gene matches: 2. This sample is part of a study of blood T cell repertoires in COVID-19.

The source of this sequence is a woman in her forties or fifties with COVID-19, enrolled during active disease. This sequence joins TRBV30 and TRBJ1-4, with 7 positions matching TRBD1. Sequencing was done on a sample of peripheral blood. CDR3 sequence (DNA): TGTGCCTGGTCAGGGGGGACTAATGAAAAACTGTTTTTT. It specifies CAWSGGTNEKLFF.